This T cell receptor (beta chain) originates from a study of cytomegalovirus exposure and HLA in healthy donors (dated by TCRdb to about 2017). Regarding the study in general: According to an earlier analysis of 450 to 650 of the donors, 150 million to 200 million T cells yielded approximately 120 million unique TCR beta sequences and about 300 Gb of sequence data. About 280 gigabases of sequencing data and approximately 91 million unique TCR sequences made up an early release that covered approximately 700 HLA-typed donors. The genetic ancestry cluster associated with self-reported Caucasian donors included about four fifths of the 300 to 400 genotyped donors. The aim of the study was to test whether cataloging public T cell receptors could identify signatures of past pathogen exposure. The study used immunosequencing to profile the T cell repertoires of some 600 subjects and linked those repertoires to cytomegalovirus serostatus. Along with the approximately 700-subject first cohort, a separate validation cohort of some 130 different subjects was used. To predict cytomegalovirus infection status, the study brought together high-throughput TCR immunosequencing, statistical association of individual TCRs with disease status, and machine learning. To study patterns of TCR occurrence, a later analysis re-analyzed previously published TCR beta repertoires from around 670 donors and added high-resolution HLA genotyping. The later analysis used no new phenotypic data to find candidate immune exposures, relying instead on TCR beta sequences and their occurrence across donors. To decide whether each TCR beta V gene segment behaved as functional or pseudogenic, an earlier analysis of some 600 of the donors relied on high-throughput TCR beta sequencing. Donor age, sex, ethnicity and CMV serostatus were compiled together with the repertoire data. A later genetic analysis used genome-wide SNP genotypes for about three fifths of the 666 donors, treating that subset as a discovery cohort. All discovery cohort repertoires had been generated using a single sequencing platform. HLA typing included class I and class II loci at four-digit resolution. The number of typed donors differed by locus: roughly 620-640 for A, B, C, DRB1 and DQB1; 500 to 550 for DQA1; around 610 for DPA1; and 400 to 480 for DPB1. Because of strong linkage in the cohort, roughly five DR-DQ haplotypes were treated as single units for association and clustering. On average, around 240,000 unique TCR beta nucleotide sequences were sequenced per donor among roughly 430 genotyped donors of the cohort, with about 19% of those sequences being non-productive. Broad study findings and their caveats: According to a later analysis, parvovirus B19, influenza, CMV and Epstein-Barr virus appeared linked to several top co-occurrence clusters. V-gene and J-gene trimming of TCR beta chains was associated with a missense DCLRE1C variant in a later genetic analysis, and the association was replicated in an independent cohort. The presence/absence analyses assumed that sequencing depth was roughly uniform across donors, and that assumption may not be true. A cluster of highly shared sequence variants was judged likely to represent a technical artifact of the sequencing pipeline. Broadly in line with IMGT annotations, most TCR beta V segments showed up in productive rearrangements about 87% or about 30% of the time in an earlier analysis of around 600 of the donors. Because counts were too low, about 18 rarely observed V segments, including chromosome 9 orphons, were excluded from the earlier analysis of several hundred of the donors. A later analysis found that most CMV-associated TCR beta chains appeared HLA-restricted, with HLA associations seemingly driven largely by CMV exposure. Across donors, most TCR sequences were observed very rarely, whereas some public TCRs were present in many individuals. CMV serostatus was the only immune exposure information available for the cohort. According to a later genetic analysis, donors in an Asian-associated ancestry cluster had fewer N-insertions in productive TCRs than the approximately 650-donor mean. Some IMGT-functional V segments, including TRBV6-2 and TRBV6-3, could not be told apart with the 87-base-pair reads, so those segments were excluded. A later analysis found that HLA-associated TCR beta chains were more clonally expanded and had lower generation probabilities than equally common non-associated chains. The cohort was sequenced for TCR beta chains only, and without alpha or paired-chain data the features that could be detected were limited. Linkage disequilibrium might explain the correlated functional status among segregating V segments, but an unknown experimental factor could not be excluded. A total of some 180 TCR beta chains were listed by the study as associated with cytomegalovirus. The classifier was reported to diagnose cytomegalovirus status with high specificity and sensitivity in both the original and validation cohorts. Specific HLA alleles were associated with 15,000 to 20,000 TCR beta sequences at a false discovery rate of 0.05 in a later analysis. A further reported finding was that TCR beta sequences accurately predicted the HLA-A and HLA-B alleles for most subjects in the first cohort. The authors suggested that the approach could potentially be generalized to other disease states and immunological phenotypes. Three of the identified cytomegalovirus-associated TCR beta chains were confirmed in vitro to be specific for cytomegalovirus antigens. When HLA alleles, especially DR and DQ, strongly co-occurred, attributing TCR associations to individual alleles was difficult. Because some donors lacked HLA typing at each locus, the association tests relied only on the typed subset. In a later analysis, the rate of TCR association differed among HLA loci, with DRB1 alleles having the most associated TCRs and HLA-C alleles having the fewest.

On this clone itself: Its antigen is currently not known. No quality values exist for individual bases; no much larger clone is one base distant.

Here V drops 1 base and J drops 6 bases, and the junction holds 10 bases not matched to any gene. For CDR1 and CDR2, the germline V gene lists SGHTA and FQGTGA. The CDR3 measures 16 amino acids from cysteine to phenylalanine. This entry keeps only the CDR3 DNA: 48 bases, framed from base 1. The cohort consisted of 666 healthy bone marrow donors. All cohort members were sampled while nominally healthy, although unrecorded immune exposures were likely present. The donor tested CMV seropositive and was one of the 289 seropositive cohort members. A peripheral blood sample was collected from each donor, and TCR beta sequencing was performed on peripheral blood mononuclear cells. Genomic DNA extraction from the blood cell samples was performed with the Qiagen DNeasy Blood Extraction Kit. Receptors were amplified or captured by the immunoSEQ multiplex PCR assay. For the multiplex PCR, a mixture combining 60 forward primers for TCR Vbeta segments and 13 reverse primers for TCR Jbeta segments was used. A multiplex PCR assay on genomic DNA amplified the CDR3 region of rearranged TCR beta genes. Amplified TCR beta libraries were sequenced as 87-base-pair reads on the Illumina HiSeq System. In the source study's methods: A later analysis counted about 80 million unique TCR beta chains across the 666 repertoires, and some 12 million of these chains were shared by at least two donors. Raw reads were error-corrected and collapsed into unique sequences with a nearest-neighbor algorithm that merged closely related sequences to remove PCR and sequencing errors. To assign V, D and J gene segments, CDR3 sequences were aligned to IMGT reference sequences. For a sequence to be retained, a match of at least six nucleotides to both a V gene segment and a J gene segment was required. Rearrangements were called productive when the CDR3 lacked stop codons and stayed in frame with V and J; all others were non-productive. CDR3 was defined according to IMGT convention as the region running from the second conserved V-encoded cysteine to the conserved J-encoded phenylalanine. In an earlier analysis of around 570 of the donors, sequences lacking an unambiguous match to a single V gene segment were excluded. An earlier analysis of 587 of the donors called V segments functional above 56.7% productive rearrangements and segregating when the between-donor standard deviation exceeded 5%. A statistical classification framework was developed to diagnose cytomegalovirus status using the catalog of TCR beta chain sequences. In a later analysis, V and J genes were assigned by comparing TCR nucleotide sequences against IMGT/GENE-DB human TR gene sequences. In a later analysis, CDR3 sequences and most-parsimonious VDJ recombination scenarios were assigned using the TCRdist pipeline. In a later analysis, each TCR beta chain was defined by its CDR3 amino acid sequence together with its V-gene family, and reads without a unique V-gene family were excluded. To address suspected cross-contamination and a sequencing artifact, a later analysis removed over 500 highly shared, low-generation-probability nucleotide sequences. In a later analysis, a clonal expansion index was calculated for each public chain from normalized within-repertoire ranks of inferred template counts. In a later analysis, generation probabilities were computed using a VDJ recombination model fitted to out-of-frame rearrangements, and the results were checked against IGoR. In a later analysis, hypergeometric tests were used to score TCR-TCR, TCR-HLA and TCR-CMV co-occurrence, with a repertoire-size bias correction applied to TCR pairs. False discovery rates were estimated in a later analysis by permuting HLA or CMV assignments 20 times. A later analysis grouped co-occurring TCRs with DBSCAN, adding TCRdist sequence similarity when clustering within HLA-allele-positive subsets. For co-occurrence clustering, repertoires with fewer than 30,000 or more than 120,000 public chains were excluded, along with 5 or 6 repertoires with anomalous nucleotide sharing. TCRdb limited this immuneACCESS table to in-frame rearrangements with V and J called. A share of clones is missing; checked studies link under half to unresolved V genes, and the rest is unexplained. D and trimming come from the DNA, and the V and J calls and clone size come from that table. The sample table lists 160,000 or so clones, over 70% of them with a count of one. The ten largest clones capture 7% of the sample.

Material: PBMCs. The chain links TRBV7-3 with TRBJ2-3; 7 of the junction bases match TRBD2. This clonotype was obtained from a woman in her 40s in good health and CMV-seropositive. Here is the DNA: TGTGCCAGCAGCTTAAATCCGGGGGGTAATTCGGATACGCAGTATTTT. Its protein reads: CASSLNPGGNSDTQYF.